One sample yielded the 25 T cell receptor beta chains listed below, sequenced in a study of cytomegalovirus exposure and HLA in healthy donors. The PCR employed 60 Vbeta primers together with 13 Jbeta primers. Libraries were prepared by immunoSEQ multiplex PCR; TCRdb keeps only in-frame clonotypes and omits some of them. The table includes about 190,000 clones, 75% to 80% detected once. Sequenced sample: PBMCs. The receptors were sampled from a woman in her twenties or thirties in good health and CMV-seropositive.

This clone was counted once. This sequence joins TRBV6-1 and TRBJ1-2, with 10 bases identical to TRBD1. The CDR3 consists of 13 residues. CDR1 and CDR2 from the germline V gene are MNHNS and SASEGT. Trimming removed 8 bases from V and 5 bases from J; junction bases left unmatched: 5. The CDR3: CASLLGQGYGYTF. The CDR3, as DNA: TGTGCCAGCCTTTTGGGACAGGGGTATGGCTACACCTTC.

This rearrangement joins TRBV6-5 to TRBJ2-5, with 11 bases that match TRBD2. The V gene end was trimmed by 9 bases and the J gene end by 0 bases; junction bases not matched to a gene: 3. The CDR3 loop spans 14 amino acids. In germline, CDR1 is MNHEY, CDR2 SVGAGI. The CDR3 loop is CASRLAGYQETQYF. The DNA for the CDR3 is TGTGCCAGTCGACTAGCGGGGTACCAAGAGACCCAGTACTTC.

The V gene is TRBV4-3, the J gene TRBJ2-5, with D perhaps matching TRBD2 (5 bases). The CDR3 consists of 16 residues. Germline CDR1 LGHNA, CDR2 YSLEER. V dropped 4 bases and J dropped 2 bases, with 17 bases sitting between them. DNA of the CDR3: TGCGCCAGCAGCCCCCAGGTGGGAGTTGGGCAAGAGACCCAGTACTTC. It translates to CASSPQVGVGQETQYF.

The gene calls are TRBV14 and TRBJ1-2, with 7 positions matching TRBD1. CDR3 size: 16 residues. Germline values: CDR1 SGHDN, CDR2 FVKESK. Germline trimming cut 1 base from V and 2 bases from J; bases unmatched to any gene: 7. In DNA, the CDR3 is TGTGCCAGCAGCCAAGGAGAGGGGGCCCTAAACTATGGCTACACCTTC. Residues: CASSQGEGALNYGYTF.

The chain links TRBV5-1 to TRBJ1-1; 8 nucleotides match TRBD1. Trimming at V came to 4 bases and at J to 10 bases, leaving 12 bases not matched to a gene. The CDR3 spans 14 residues. CDR1 and CDR2 from the germline V gene are SGHRS and YFSETQ. CDR3 DNA: TGCGCCAGCAGCGCAGGACAGGGCCCGGTCGGAGCTTTCTTT. It codes for CASSAGQGPVGAFF.

This clone was detected only once. The rearrangement joins TRBV6-4 to TRBJ2-1, with 11 positions matching TRBD2. Germline V gene lookup returns CDR1 MRHNA and CDR2 SNTAGT. The CDR3 has 17 residues. V shed 4 bases and J 8 bases; nucleotides not matched to a gene: 13. The CDR3 region is CASSASPLAGGRDEQFF. In nucleotides, the CDR3 is TGTGCCAGCAGTGCCTCCCCTCTAGCGGGGGGTCGGGATGAGCAGTTCTTC.

This clone was seen a handful of times. This chain connects TRBV4-1 to TRBJ2-6; unclear D gene. The CDR3 covers 17 residues. Germline V CDR1 and CDR2: MGHRA, YSYEKL. With 4 bases removed from V and 0 bases from J, the gap between germline ends came to 13 bases. The CDR3 region has the DNA TGCGCCAGCAGCCCTGAGGTGGGTAGCTCTGGGGCCAACGTCCTGACTTTC. Protein sequence: CASSPEVGSSGANVLTF.

This clone was detected once. The rearrangement joins TRBV28 to TRBJ2-2; no clear D gene. V lost 3 bases and J lost 1, with 6 bases in between. The CDR3 contains 14 residues. Germline CDR1 reads MDHEN; CDR2 reads SYDVKM. CDR3 sequence: CASSFRGNTGELFF. CDR3 in DNA: TGTGCCAGCAGTTTTCGCGGGAACACCGGGGAGCTGTTTTTT.

This sequence joins TRBV28 and TRBJ2-7; 8 bases match TRBD2. Germline V gives CDR1 MDHEN, CDR2 SYDVKM. The junction had 15 bases not matched to a gene; V was cut back by 8 bases and J by 0 bases. The CDR3 totals 17 residues. The CDR3 nucleotides read TGTGCCAGCTTAACCAGCGGGGGAATCAGGAGCTCCTACGAGCAGTACTTC. This codes for CASLTSGGIRSSYEQYF.

This clone was seen a few times. The chain couples TRBV5-1 to TRBJ2-7, with 8 bases lining up with TRBD2. The trim removed 3 bases at V and 6 bases at J, leaving 8 bases unmatched. Germline V gives CDR1 SGHRS, CDR2 YFSETQ. The CDR3 has 14 residues. CDR3 loop: CASSSAGLASEQYF. CDR3 in DNA: TGCGCCAGCAGCTCCGCCGGACTAGCAAGCGAGCAGTACTTC.

The chain combines TRBV7-2 with TRBJ1-4; D is unresolved. Germline assignment: CDR1 SGHTA and CDR2 FQGNSA. The CDR3 sequence is 14 residues long. Between the trimmed V and J ends, which lost 4 bases and 8 bases, there was a span of 14 bases. The CDR3: CASSSHVAREKLFF. CDR3 DNA sequence: TGTGCCAGCAGCTCACACGTCGCTCGAGAAAAACTGTTTTTT.

This chain connects TRBV9 to TRBJ2-2; 8 nucleotides match TRBD2. Germline V CDR1 and CDR2: SGDLS, YYNGEE. The CDR3 contains 14 residues. J gave up 7 bases and V 3 bases, and 5 bases lay outside the gene matches. CDR3 in DNA: TGTGCCAGCAGCGCCCGACTAGCGAGCGGGGAGCTGTTTTTT. Protein sequence: CASSARLASGELFF.

The chain joins TRBV30 to TRBJ2-2; 8 nucleotides agree with TRBD2. Germline assignment: CDR1 GTSNPN and CDR2 SVGIG (reference sequence). The CDR3 totals 17 residues. Unmatched junction bases numbered 10, after V lost 3 bases and J lost 1 base. In nucleotides, the CDR3 is TGTGCCTGGAGGGGCGGCCGACTAGCGTGGAACACCGGGGAGCTGTTTTTT. Protein sequence: CAWRGGRLAWNTGELFF. Supplemented by reference TRBV30 and TRBJ2-2, the full variable domain reads SQTIHQWPATLVQPVGSPLSLECTVEGTSNPNLYWYRQAAGRGLQLLFYSVGIGQISSEVPQNLSASRPQDRQFILSSKKLLLSDSGFYLCAWRGGRLAWNTGELFFGEGSRLTVL.

This clone occurred once. The rearrangement joins TRBV6-5 to TRBJ2-3, with D possibly being TRBD2 (6 bases). Trimming removed 7 bases from V and 6 bases from J, with 17 bases in between. CDR3 length: 14 residues. Germline V lookup: CDR1 MNHEY, CDR2 SVGAGI. Here the CDR3 reads CASTPLQGGDTQYF. The CDR3 DNA reads TGTGCCAGCACCCCCCTGCAAGGAGGGGATACGCAGTATTTT.

This clone was recorded a few times. CDR3 bases: TGTGCCAGCAGCCAAGATAAACTAGCGGGGACCTCCTACGAGCAGTACTTC. Its protein product is CASSQDKLAGTSYEQYF. This chain links TRBV14 with TRBJ2-7, with 10 bases fitting TRBD2. This CDR3 is built from 17 residues. The junction had 5 bases not matched to a gene; V was cut back by 0 bases and J by 0 bases. CDR1 is SGHDN, CDR2 FVKESK, per germline. The entire variable domain, with the rest obtained from reference TRBV14 and TRBJ2-7, is as follows: EAGVTQFPSHSVIEKGQTVTLRCDPISGHDNLYWYRRVMGKEIKFLLHFVKESKQDESGMPNNRFLAERTGGTYSTLKVQPAELEDSGVYFCASSQDKLAGTSYEQYFGPGTRLTVT.

This chain uses TRBV30 with TRBJ2-7; 7 nucleotides match TRBD1. Germline CDR1 reads GTSNPN; CDR2 reads SVGIG (reference sequence). The CDR3 sequence is 16 residues long. The V segment lost 0 bases and the J segment 2 bases; nucleotides outside the gene matches: 10. The CDR3 region is CAWSVQGKGWAYEQYF. Here the CDR3 DNA reads TGTGCCTGGAGTGTACAGGGGAAAGGTTGGGCCTACGAGCAGTACTTC.

This sequence joins TRBV19 and TRBJ1-1; tentatively, D is TRBD1 (6 bases). V was shortened by 3 bases and J by 0 bases, with 8 bases between the two germline ends. The germline V gene has CDR1 LNHDA and CDR2 SQIVND (reference sequence). The length of the CDR3 is 14 residues. CDR3 bases: TGTGCCAGTAGTATGGACAGCTTGAACACTGAAGCTTTCTTT. As protein: CASSMDSLNTEAFF.

The genes are TRBV12-5 and TRBJ2-1; 9 nucleotides line up with TRBD2. The germline gives CDR1 LGHNT, CDR2 FRNRAP. The CDR3 has 17 amino acids. The junction had 3 bases not matched to a gene; V was cut back by 0 bases and J by 0 bases. CDR3 coding DNA: TGTGCTAGTGGTTTGGTACTAGCGGGCGACTCCTACAATGAGCAGTTCTTC. Its translation is CASGLVLAGDSYNEQFF. The whole variable domain, remainder taken from reference TRBV12-5 and TRBJ2-1, is DARVTQTPRHKVTEMGQEVTMRCQPILGHNTVFWYRQTMMQGLELLAYFRNRAPLDDSGMPKDRFSAEMPDATLATLKIQPSEPRDSAVYFCASGLVLAGDSYNEQFFGPGTRLTVL.

The chain uses TRBV7-2 and TRBJ2-6; weak D call: TRBD2 (6 bases). This CDR3 is built from 15 residues. The germline gives CDR1 SGHTA, CDR2 FQGNSA. The V and J ends lost 5 bases and 7 bases respectively, with 15 bases between them. This CDR3 is CASSARLGGANVLTF. The CDR3 DNA reads TGTGCCAGCAGCGCACGACTGGGGGGAGCCAACGTCCTGACTTTC.

The genes are TRBV7-2 and TRBJ2-7; possibly TRBD1 for D (6 bases). CDR1 and CDR2 from the germline V gene are SGHTA and FQGNSA. Trimming cost V 5 bases and J 0 bases, with 20 bases left between them. CDR3 length: 17 amino acids. This CDR3 reads CASSPHRLGAGSYEQYF. CDR3 sequence (DNA): TGTGCCAGCAGCCCACACCGTCTGGGGGCGGGCTCCTACGAGCAGTACTTC.

This clone was found a few times. The rearrangement links TRBV19 to TRBJ1-1; D possibly corresponds to TRBD1 (6 bases). CDR3 size: 16 residues. Looked up from germline, CDR1 is LNHDA and CDR2 is SQIVND (reference sequence). V lost 6 bases and J 4 bases, leaving 21 bases between the germline ends. This CDR3 reads CASSWNHGQYLTEAFF. The CDR3 bases are TGTGCCAGTAGCTGGAATCACGGACAGTACCTCACTGAAGCTTTCTTT.

The gene calls are TRBV4-2 and TRBJ2-4; possible D gene TRBD2, 8 bases. The CDR3 consists of 15 residues. CDR1 is LGHNA, CDR2 YNFKEQ, per germline. Trimming removed 4 bases at V and 6 bases at J, with 16 bases between. The CDR3 sequence is CASSPPGGGPNIQYF. The CDR3 DNA reads as TGTGCCAGCAGCCCACCGGGAGGGGGCCCAAACATTCAGTACTTC.

The chain uses TRBV5-4 and TRBJ1-2; the D is unclear. In germline, CDR1 is SGHNT, CDR2 YYREEE (reference sequence). The CDR3 extends over 13 amino acids. The germline V and J ends were trimmed by 0 bases and 2 bases, with 5 bases remaining between them. The chain's CDR3 is CASSLERNYGYTF. For the CDR3, the DNA is TGTGCCAGCAGCTTGGAACGGAACTATGGCTACACCTTC.

In this sample, this clone turned up a few times. The rearrangement links TRBV12-2 to TRBJ1-2; the table's TRBD1 call for D was not verified on the DNA. TRBV12-2 is a pseudogene. CDR3 length: 15 amino acids. The CDR3 region has the DNA TGTGCAAGTCGCTCAAAGCCGGGACAGGGGGACGGCTACACCTTC. Translated, it gives CASRSKPGQGDGYTF.

This clone was seen a few times. The V gene is TRBV14, the J gene TRBJ2-1; 8 bases fit TRBD2. V was clipped by 4 bases and J by 3 bases; unmatched bases: 5. Germline V gene data show CDR1 as SGHDN and CDR2 as FVKESK. The CDR3 contains 15 residues. The CDR3 DNA follows: TGTGCCAGCAGCCGATTACTAGCGGACTACAATGAGCAGTTCTTC. As protein: CASSRLLADYNEQFF. Complete variable domain (other parts from reference TRBV14 and TRBJ2-1): EAGVTQFPSHSVIEKGQTVTLRCDPISGHDNLYWYRRVMGKEIKFLLHFVKESKQDESGMPNNRFLAERTGGTYSTLKVQPAELEDSGVYFCASSRLLADYNEQFFGPGTRLTVL.